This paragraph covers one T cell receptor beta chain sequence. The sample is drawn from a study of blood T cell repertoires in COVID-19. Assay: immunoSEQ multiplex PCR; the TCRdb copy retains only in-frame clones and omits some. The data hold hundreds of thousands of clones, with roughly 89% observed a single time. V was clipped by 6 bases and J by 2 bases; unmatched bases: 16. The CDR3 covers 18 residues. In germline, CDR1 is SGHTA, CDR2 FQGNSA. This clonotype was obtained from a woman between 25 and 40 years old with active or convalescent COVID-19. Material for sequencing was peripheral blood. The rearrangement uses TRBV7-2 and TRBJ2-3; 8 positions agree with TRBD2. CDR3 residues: CASRSLRAGATTTDTQYF. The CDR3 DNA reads TGTGCCAGCAGATCCCTACGAGCGGGAGCCACTACCACAGATACGCAGTATTTT.